Below are 2 T cell receptor beta chains sequenced from a single sample in a study of shared T cell receptors in the human thymus. Sequencing used immunoSEQ multiplex PCR; TCRdb keeps in-frame clones, though not all of them. The data show under 700,000 clones, approximately 80% seen once. These sequences were also reported in another study, on human thymus T cells.

What was sequenced was thymocytes. These receptor sequences come from a boy in the first two years of life with a congenital heart defect.

This chain uses TRBV5-4 with TRBJ2-5; D gene uncertain. Trimming took 0 bases from V and 1 from J, leaving 10 bases between them. The CDR3 loop spans 15 amino acids. The V gene's germline CDR1 is SGHNT and CDR2 YYREEE (reference sequence). The CDR3 DNA is TGTGCCAGCAGCTTGGCCAGGCCTACCCAAGAGACCCAGTACTTC. Its translation: CASSLARPTQETQYF.

This chain uses TRBV27 with TRBJ2-7; TRBD2 matches at 10 bases. Germline lookup yields CDR1 MNHEY and CDR2 SMNVEV (reference sequence). V shed 6 bases and J 5 bases; nucleotides not matched to a gene: 13. The CDR3 spans 16 residues. The CDR3 reads CASRQRSTSGTDEQYF. The CDR3 DNA follows: TGTGCCAGCAGGCAGCGGAGTACTAGCGGGACTGACGAGCAGTACTTC.